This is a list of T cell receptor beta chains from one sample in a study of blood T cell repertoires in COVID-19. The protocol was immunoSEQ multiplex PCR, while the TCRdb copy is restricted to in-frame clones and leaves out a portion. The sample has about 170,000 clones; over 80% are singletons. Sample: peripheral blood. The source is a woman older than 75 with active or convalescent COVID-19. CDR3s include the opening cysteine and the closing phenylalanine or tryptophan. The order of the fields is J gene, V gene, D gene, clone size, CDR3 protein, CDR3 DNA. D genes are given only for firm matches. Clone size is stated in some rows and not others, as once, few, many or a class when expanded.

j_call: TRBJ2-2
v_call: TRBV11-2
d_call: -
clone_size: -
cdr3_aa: CASSLVGLNTGELFF
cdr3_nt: TGTGCCAGCAGCTTAGTGGGGCTGAACACCGGGGAGCTGTTTTTT

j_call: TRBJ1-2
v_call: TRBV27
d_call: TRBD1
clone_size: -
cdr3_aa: CASSLSARGDYGYTF
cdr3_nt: TGTGCCAGCAGTTTATCGGCCAGGGGGGACTATGGCTACACCTTC

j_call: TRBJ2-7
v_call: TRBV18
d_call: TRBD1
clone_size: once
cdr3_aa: CASSRGQGPYEQYF
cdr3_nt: TGTGCCAGCTCCCGAGGACAGGGTCCCTACGAGCAGTACTTC

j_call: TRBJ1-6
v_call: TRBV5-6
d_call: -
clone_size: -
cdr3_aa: CASSLMQGDNSPLHF
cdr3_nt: TGTGCCAGCAGCTTGATGCAGGGTGATAATTCACCCCTCCACTTT

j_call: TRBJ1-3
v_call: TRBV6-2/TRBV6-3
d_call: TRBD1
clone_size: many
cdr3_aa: CASSSTGILRNTIYF
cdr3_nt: TGTGCCAGCAGTTCGACAGGGATTTTGCGAAACACCATATATTTT

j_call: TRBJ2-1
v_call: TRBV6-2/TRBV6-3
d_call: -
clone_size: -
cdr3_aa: CASSTSRGPSYNEQFF
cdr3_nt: -

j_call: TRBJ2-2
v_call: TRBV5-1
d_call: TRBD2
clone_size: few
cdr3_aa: CASSLEGLAFGTSTGELFF
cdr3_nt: TGCGCCAGCAGCTTGGAGGGACTAGCTTTCGGAACTTCCACCGGGGAGCTGTTTTTT

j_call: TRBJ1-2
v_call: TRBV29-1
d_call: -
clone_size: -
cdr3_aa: CSVVPGGPDGYTF
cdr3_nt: TGCAGCGTTGTGCCCGGAGGACCTGATGGCTACACCTTC

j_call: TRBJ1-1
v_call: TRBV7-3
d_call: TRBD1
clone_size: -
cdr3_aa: CASSKGQGSTEAFF
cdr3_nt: TGTGCCAGCAGCAAAGGACAGGGGAGCACTGAAGCTTTCTTT

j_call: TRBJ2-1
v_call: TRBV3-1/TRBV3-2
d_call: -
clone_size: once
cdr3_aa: CASSQDVRGGEQFF
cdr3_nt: TGTGCCAGCAGCCAAGATGTACGAGGTGGGGAGCAGTTCTTC

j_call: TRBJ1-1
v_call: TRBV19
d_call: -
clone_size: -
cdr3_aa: CASSISGMNTEAFF
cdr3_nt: TGTGCCAGTAGTATATCAGGCATGAACACTGAAGCTTTCTTT

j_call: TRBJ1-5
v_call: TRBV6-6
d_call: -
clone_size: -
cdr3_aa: CASSYSTQYQPQHF
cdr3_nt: TGTGCCAGCAGTTACTCGACACAGTATCAGCCCCAGCATTTT

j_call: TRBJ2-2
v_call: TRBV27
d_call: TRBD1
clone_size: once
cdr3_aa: CASSLSGTGPTGELFF
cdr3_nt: TGTGCCAGCAGTCTCTCCGGGACAGGGCCCACCGGGGAGCTGTTTTTT

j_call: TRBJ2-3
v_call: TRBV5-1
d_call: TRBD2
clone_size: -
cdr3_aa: CASSLELAGPADTQYF
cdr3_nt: TGCGCCAGCAGCTTGGAACTAGCGGGGCCTGCAGATACGCAGTATTTT

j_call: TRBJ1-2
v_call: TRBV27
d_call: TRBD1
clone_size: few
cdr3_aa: CASSLKGQGIGGYTF
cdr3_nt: TGTGCCAGCAGTTTAAAGGGACAGGGGATAGGTGGCTACACCTTC

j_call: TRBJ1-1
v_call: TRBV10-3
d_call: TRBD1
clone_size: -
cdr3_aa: CAISTTGMNTEAFF
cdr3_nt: TGTGCCATCAGTACGACAGGGATGAACACTGAAGCTTTCTTT

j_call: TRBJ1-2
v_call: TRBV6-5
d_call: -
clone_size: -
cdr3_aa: CASSYSRLGGLGYTF
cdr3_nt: TGTGCCAGCAGTTACTCCCGCTTGGGGGGTCTAGGCTACACCTTC

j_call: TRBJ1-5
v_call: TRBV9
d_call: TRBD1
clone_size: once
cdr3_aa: CASSVAGTANQPQHF
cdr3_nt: TGTGCCAGCAGCGTAGCCGGGACAGCAAATCAGCCCCAGCATTTT

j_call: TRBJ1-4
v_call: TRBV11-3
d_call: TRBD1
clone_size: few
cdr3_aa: CASSLDRGNEKLFF
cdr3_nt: TGTGCCAGCAGCCTCGACAGGGGGAATGAAAAACTGTTTTTT

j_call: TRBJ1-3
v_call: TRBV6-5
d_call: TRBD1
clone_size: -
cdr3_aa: CASSSTGQGGNTIYF
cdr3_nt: TGTGCCAGCAGTTCAACGGGACAGGGAGGTAACACCATATATTTT

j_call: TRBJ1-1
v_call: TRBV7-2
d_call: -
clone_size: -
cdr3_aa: CASSLAKLMNTEAFF
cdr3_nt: TGTGCCAGCAGCTTAGCGAAACTAATGAACACTGAAGCTTTCTTT

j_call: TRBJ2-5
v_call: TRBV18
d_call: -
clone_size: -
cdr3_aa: CASSPPAGSYQETQYF
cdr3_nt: TGTGCCAGCTCACCACCGGCAGGCAGCTACCAAGAGACCCAGTACTTC

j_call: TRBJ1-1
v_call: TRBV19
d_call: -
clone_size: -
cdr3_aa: CASSISGIGTEAFF
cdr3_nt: TGTGCCAGTAGTATATCAGGGATTGGCACTGAAGCTTTCTTT

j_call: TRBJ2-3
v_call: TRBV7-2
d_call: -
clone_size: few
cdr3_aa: CASSLEGAGRTDTQYF
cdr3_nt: TGTGCCAGCAGCTTAGAAGGAGCAGGGCGGACAGATACGCAGTATTTT

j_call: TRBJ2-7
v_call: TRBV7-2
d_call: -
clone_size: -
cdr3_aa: CASTSSFYEQYF
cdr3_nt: TGTGCCAGCACCTCCTCCTTCTACGAGCAGTACTTC

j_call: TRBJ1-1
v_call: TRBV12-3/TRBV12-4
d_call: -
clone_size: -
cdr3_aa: CASSLIGKAFF
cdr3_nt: TGTGCCAGCAGTTTGATCGGGAAAGCTTTCTTT

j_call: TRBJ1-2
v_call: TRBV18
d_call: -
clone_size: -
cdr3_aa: CASSPMRGPGYGYTF
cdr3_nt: TGTGCCAGCTCACCAATGAGAGGGCCTGGGTATGGCTACACCTTC

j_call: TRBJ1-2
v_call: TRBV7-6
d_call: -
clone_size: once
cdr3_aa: CASSPGGAGTNYGYTF
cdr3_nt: TGTGCCAGCAGCCCTGGGGGGGCAGGAACTAACTATGGCTACACCTTC

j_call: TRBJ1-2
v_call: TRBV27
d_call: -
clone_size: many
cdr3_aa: CASSSDTLAVYGYTF
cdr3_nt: TGTGCCAGCAGTTCCGACACTCTAGCCGTCTATGGCTACACCTTC

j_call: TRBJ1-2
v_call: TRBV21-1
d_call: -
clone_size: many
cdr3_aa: CASTFGDRPSNYGYTF
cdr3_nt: TGTGCCAGCACTTTTGGGGACAGGCCATCTAACTATGGCTACACCTTC

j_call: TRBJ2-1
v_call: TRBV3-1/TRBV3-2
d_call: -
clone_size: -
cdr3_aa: CASSPKSGTGGYEQFF
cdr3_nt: TGTGCCAGCAGCCCCAAGTCCGGGACTGGCGGTTATGAGCAGTTCTTC

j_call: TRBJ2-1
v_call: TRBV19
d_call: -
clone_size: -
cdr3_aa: CASSIAQSSSYNEQFF
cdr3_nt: TGTGCCAGTAGTATAGCGCAGTCCAGCTCCTACAATGAGCAGTTCTTC

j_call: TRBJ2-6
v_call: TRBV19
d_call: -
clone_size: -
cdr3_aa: CASSPGGRQRGANVLTF
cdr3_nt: TGTGCCAGCTCACCAGGGGGGAGACAGAGAGGGGCCAACGTCCTGACTTTC

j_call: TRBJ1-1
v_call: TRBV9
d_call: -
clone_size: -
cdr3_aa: CASSVGHMNTEAFF
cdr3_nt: TGTGCCAGCAGCGTAGGACATATGAACACTGAAGCTTTCTTT

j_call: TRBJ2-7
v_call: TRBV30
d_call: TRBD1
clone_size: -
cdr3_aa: CAWSLTGGLSYEQYF
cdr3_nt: TGTGCCTGGAGCTTAACAGGGGGCCTCTCCTACGAGCAGTACTTC

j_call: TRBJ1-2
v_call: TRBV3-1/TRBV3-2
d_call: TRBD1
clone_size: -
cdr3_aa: CASSQDLAWGQGYTF
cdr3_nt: TGTGCCAGCAGCCAAGACCTTGCTTGGGGACAGGGCTACACCTTC

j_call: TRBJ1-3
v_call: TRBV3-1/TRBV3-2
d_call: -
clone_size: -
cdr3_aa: CASSRQGLLSGNTIYF
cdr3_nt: TGTGCCAGCAGCCGGCAGGGTCTACTCTCTGGAAACACCATATATTTT

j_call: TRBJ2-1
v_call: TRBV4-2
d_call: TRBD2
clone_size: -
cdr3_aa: CASSLARGGIYNEQFF
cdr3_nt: TGTGCCAGCAGCCTGGCTCGGGGGGGGATCTACAATGAGCAGTTCTTC

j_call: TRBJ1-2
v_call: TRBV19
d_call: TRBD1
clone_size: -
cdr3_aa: CASSTRDRGLKTF
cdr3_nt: TGTGCCAGTAGTACCCGGGACAGGGGGCTTAAAACCTTC

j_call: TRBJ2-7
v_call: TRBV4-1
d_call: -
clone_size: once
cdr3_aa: CASSQASKWETSGNEQYF
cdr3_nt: TGCGCCAGCAGCCAAGCTTCTAAGTGGGAGACATCAGGAAACGAGCAGTACTTC

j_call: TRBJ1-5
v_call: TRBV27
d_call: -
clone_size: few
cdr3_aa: CASSITSQGSQPQHF
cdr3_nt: TGTGCCAGCAGTATTACTTCCCAGGGTTCTCAGCCCCAGCATTTT

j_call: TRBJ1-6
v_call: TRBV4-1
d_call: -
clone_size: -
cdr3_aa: CASSLTQAPGDSPLHF
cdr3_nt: TGCGCCAGCAGCCTAACACAGGCTCCAGGGGACTCACCCCTCCACTTT